Listed below are T cell receptor beta chains from one sample, sequenced in a study of blood T cell repertoires in COVID-19. Profiling relied on immunoSEQ multiplex PCR, and the TCRdb table lists in-frame clones only, not all of them. The top ten hold approximately 3.1% of the sample, which has 340,000 or so clones, around 88% seen once. Source material: peripheral blood. All receptors derive from a man aged 25-40 years with active or convalescent COVID-19. CDR3s include the opening cysteine and the closing phenylalanine or tryptophan.

CASSPGGGVDYGYTF TRBV13
CASSLGGTGGSNGEQFF TRBV5-4
CATSRGGTSVKLFF TRBV15
CASSWGQAGYTF TRBV13
CASSVGRQGIGDGYTF TRBV25-1
CATSDAPWEANAGELFF TRBV24-1
CASSPRAGAANYGYTF TRBV7-9
CASSQEKLAGAEAFF TRBV4-3
CASSQDRTRGPHNEQFF TRBV4-3
CASSLPLAGVGTDTQYF TRBV13
CASSTTGNGYTF TRBV12-3/TRBV12-4
CATSPGGPYEQYF TRBV24-1